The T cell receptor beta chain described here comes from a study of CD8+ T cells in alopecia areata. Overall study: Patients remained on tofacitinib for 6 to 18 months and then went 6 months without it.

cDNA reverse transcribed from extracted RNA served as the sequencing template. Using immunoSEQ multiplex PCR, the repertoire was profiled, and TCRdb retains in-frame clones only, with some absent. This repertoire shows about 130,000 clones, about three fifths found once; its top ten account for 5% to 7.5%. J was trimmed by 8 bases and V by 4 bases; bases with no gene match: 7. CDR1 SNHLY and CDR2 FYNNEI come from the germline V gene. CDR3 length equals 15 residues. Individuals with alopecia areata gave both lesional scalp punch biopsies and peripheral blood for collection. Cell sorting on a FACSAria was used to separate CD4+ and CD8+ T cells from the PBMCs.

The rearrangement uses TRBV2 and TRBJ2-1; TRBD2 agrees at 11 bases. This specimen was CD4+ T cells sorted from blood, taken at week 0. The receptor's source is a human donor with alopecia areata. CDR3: CASSVTGTSGDEQFF. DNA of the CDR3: TGTGCCAGCAGTGTGACCGGGACTAGCGGCGATGAGCAGTTCTTC.